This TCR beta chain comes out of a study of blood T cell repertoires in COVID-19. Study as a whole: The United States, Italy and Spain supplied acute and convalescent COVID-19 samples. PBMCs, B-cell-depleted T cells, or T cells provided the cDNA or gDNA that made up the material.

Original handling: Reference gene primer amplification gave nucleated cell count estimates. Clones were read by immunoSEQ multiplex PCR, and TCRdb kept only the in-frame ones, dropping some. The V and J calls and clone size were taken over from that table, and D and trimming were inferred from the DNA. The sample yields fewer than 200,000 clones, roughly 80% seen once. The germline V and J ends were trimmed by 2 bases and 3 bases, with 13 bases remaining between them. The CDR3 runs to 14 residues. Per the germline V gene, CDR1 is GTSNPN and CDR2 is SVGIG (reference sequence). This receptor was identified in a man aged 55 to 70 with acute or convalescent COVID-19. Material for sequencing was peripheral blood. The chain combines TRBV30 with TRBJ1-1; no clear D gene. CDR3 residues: CAWSFNLMDTEAFF. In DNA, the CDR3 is TGTGCCTGGAGTTTTAACCTAATGGACACTGAAGCTTTCTTT.